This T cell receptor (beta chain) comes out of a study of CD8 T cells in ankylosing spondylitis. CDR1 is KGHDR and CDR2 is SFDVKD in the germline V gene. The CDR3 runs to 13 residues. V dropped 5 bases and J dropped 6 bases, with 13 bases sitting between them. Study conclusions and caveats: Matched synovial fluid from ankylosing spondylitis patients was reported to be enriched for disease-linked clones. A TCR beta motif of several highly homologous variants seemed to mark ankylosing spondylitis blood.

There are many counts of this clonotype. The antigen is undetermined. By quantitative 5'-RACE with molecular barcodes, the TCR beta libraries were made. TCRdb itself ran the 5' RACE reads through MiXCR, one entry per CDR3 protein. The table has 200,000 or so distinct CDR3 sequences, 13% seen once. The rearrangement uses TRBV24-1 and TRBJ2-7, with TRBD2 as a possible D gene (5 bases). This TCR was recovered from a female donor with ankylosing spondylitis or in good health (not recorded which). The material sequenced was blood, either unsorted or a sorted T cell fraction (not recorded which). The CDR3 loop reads CATSATSVSEQYF. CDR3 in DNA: TGTGCCACCAGTGCTACTAGTGTCTCCGAGCAGTACTTC.